This is a list of T cell receptor beta chains from one sample in a study of T cell responses to AZD1222 COVID-19 vaccine. Assay: immunoSEQ multiplex PCR; the TCRdb copy retains only in-frame clones and omits some. The sample includes about 56,000 clones, 70% to 90% seen only once; the top ten take around 16%. The specimen was peripheral blood, collected on day 0 of AZD1222 vaccination. The receptors stem from an adult in good health. CDR3s include the opening cysteine and the closing phenylalanine or tryptophan. The D gene is left open where the match is weak. The listing skips clone size in some rows; elsewhere it reads once, few, many or a size class.

TRBJ2-7 | TRBV5-1 | - | TRBD1 | CASSLHPGQDYEQYF | TGCGCCAGCAGCTTACATCCGGGACAGGACTACGAGCAGTACTTC
TRBJ1-1 | TRBV5-1 | - | - | CASTGENTEAFF | TGCGCCAGCACCGGGGAAAACACTGAAGCTTTCTTT
TRBJ1-1 | TRBV28 | - | - | CASSFIRKTEAFF | TGTGCCAGCAGTTTTATTAGGAAGACAGAAGCTTTCTTT
TRBJ2-5 | TRBV3-1/TRBV3-2 | - | - | CASSRSRETQYF | TGTGCCAGCAGCCGCTCCCGGGAGACCCAGTACTTC
TRBJ2-2 | TRBV4-2 | - | - | CASSQDTGYTGELFF | TGTGCCAGCAGCCAAGACACAGGATACACCGGGGAGCTGTTTTTT
TRBJ1-5 | TRBV5-8 | - | TRBD1 | CASSFLTDTGGGGPQHF | TGTGCCAGCAGCTTCCTTACGGATACAGGGGGCGGTGGGCCCCAGCATTTT
TRBJ1-3 | TRBV19 | few | - | CASSIPSDRDAGNTIYF | TGTGCCAGTAGTATACCCTCCGACCGGGACGCCGGAAACACCATATATTTT
TRBJ2-3 | TRBV7-2 | - | TRBD1 | CASSSGQGTDTQYF | TGTGCCAGCAGCTCCGGACAGGGGACAGATACGCAGTATTTT
TRBJ1-6 | TRBV9 | - | - | CASSVDLGENSPLHF | TGTGCCAGCAGCGTAGACCTGGGGGAAAATTCACCCCTCCACTTT
TRBJ2-2 | TRBV11-2 | - | - | CASGSGTGELFF | TGTGCCAGCGGGTCTGGAACCGGGGAGCTGTTTTTT
TRBJ2-7 | TRBV15 | - | - | CATSRATQRGYDEQYF | TGTGCCACCAGCAGAGCAACTCAAAGAGGGTATGACGAGCAGTACTTC
TRBJ2-7 | TRBV5-6 | once | - | CASSLNIYEQYF | TGTGCCAGCAGCTTGAATATCTACGAGCAGTACTTC
TRBJ1-1 | TRBV4-2 | few | - | CASSQDLGLAFF | TGTGCCAGCAGCCAAGATTTGGGGCTAGCTTTCTTT
TRBJ1-5 | TRBV18 | once | - | CASSRTDSNQPQHF | TGTGCCAGCTCACGGACAGATAGCAATCAGCCCCAGCATTTT
TRBJ2-1 | TRBV19 | few | TRBD2 | CASSIWGGGTDEQFF | TGTGCCAGTTCCATCTGGGGCGGGGGGACCGATGAGCAGTTCTTC
TRBJ1-5 | TRBV6-2/TRBV6-3 | once | TRBD1 | CASSYASAGGVNQPQHF | TGTGCCAGCAGTTACGCCTCTGCAGGGGGGGTCAATCAGCCCCAGCATTTT
TRBJ1-5 | TRBV28 | - | - | CASTFLRGNSNQPQHF | TGTGCCAGCACTTTCCTCCGCGGAAATAGCAATCAGCCCCAGCATTTT
TRBJ1-2 | TRBV7-9 | - | - | CASTIQELYGYTF | TGTGCCAGCACCATCCAGGAGTTATATGGCTACACCTTC
TRBJ2-7 | TRBV5-4 | - | - | CASSLAGGARHEQYF | TGTGCCAGCAGCTTGGCAGGGGGGGCCCGCCACGAGCAGTACTTC
TRBJ1-6 | TRBV20-1 | - | - | CSASKKLRDLPLHF | TGCAGTGCTAGTAAGAAATTACGTGATTTGCCCCTCCACTTT